These T cell receptor beta chains were read from a single sample in a study of T cells in Graves' hyperthyroidism and ophthalmopathy. TCRdb independently ran MiXCR on the multiplex PCR reads; one entry per CDR3 protein. The profile shows about 380,000 distinct CDR3 sequences, around 13% of them singletons. The sample was blood. The origin of the receptors is a woman in her twenties or thirties with Graves' ophthalmopathy. CDR3s include the opening cysteine and the closing phenylalanine or tryptophan. D genes are given only for firm matches. Clone size is not always given. Where it is, it says once, few, many or a class for expanded clones.

size	D	J	V	DNA	CDR3
NA	NA	TRBJ2-5	TRBV29-1	TGCAGCGTTGATTCGGCAGGGGTGGCGGAGACCCAGTACTTC	CSVDSAGVAETQYF
few	NA	TRBJ2-2	TRBV10-2	TGCGCCAGCAGTGAAACAGGGTCGACCGGGGAGCTGTTTTTT	CASSETGSTGELFF
NA	TRBD1	TRBJ2-7	TRBV28	TGTGCCTGCACACGACGGGGGGCCGGGACAGGGAGCTCCTACGAGCAGTACTTC	CACTRRGAGTGSSYEQYF
NA	NA	TRBJ2-5	TRBV7-6	TGTGCCAGCAGCTTAGTAGGTGGTGGAGAGGCCCAGTACTTC	CASSLVGGGEAQYF
NA	TRBD1	TRBJ1-5	TRBV19	TGTGCCAGTGGGACAGGGATTTTTAGCAATCAGCCCCAGCATTTT	CASGTGIFSNQPQHF
many	TRBD1	TRBJ1-1	TRBV2	TGTGCCAGCAGTCACGGGACAGGGTTGGGGGCTTTCTTT	CASSHGTGLGAFF
many	NA	TRBJ1-5	TRBV12-3/TRBV12-4	TGTGCCAGCAGTCCCCCTTTCGGCAGGCATCAGCCCCAGCATTTT	CASSPPFGRHQPQHF
many	NA	TRBJ1-2	TRBV7-8	TGTGCCAGCAGCTTAGATGAACGGAGCTATGGCTACACCTTC	CASSLDERSYGYTF
many	NA	TRBJ2-3	TRBV7-3	TGTGCCAGCAGCCCGGGCGGACTCAGCAGATTCACAGATACGCAGTATTTT	CASSPGGLSRFTDTQYF
many	NA	TRBJ2-1	TRBV6-2/TRBV6-3	TGTGCCAGCAGTTACTCAAAATACAATGAGCAGTTCTTC	CASSYSKYNEQFF
NA	TRBD1	TRBJ1-2	TRBV9	TGTGCCAGCAGCGTAGAGGCAGGGGGGATAGGCTACACCTTC	CASSVEAGGIGYTF
NA	NA	TRBJ2-3	TRBV19	TGTGCCAGTAATAAACCGGGACACACGCGCACAGATACGCAGTATTTT	CASNKPGHTRTDTQYF
few	TRBD1	TRBJ1-3	TRBV9	TGTGCCAGCAGCTCCTCCAGGGGGCTAGGAGGAAACACCATATATTTT	CASSSSRGLGGNTIYF
NA	NA	TRBJ2-4	TRBV20-1	TGCAGTGCTAGCGGGGTAATAAAAAACATTCAGTACTTC	CSASGVIKNIQYF
NA	NA	TRBJ1-1	TRBV6-1	TGTGCCAGCAGTCTAAATAGTGGCAGGGGGAACACTGAAGCTTTCTTT	CASSLNSGRGNTEAFF
few	NA	TRBJ1-6	TRBV5-1	TGCGCCAGCAGCGCGCGGGGTTATAATTCACCCCTCCACTTT	CASSARGYNSPLHF
many	TRBD1	TRBJ2-3	TRBV16	TGTGCCAGCAGCGTAGGACAGGGGCCGCCAGATACGCAGTATTTT	CASSVGQGPPDTQYF
NA	TRBD2	TRBJ2-3	TRBV2	TGTGCCAGCAGCGAGGAGTGGCGGGGGACCACAGATACGCAGTATTTT	CASSEEWRGTTDTQYF
many	NA	TRBJ2-1	TRBV24-1	TGTGCCACCAGTGCCCGGGGTAGGGCAGCCAATGAGCAGTTCTTC	CATSARGRAANEQFF
NA	NA	TRBJ2-3	TRBV6-4	TGTGCCAGCAGTTCCGACTATTCAGCAGATACGCAGTATTTT	CASSSDYSADTQYF
many	NA	TRBJ2-6	TRBV28	TGTGCCATCCTGGGGGGCAGCAGTTCTGGGGCCAACGTCCTGACTTTC	CAILGGSSSGANVLTF
many	NA	TRBJ1-4	TRBV28	TGTGCCAGCAGTGCCAGGAATGAAAAACTGTTTTTT	CASSARNEKLFF